The sequence of this T cell receptor beta chain was determined in a study of shared clonotypes between healthy human individuals. Broader study findings: A reduction in generation probabilities was seen for non-shared clonotypes relative to those shared by all four donors.

Deep-level running was used for the assay. Assay used: immunoSEQ multiplex PCR; TCRdb lists only in-frame clones, some missing. The sample yields a few hundred thousand clones, around 97% seen once. The length of the CDR3 is 15 residues. Losses at the gene ends were 1 base for V and 6 bases for J; bases not matched to a gene: 5. The germline CDR1 and CDR2 sequences are MGHDK and SYGVNS. Remarks on this clone: Antigen specificity is unknown.

The V call is TRBV25-1, the J call TRBJ1-2; 10 bases line up with TRBD1. The source material was naive CD4+ T cells sorted from blood. Sample subset: CD45RA+ positively selected. This TCR derives from a woman in her 30s in good health. The DNA of the CDR3 is TGTGCCAGCAGTGAATTTGGGACAGGGGTGGATGGCTACACCTTC. Residues: CASSEFGTGVDGYTF.